The 9 T cell receptor beta chains in this list originate from one sample, sequenced in a study of blood T cells in healthy people across ages. Next came a second PCR, run for roughly 7 to 12 cycles, which used a sample-barcoded 5' primer along with a J-beta primer mix. Via MiXCR, TCRdb re-called the 5' RACE reads, giving one row per CDR3 protein. The data contain 730,000 or so distinct CDR3 sequences, roughly 41% of them singletons. The source material was blood. Receptor source: a woman aged 60-70 years in good health.

This clonotype occurred a few times. The J gene is TRBJ1-5, the V gene TRBV6-1; possible D gene TRBD1, 5 bases. Germline loops: CDR1 MNHNS, CDR2 SASEGT. Trimming took off 7 bases at V and 3 bases at J, with 7 bases between the two ends. The CDR3 length is 12 residues. The chain's CDR3 is CASKDNNQPQHF. In DNA, the CDR3 is TGTGCCAGCAAGGACAACAATCAGCCCCAGCATTTT.

This clonotype occurred a few times. The V and J genes are TRBV12-3 or TRBV12-4 and TRBJ1-1; D unresolved. The ends were cut back, 3 bases at V and 3 bases at J, with 11 bases in the middle. The CDR3 consists of 14 residues. For the CDR3, the DNA is TGTGCCAGCAGTTTGGAGTCGGTCTACACTGAAGCTTTCTTT. Amino acid sequence: CASSLESVYTEAFF.

V gene TRBV5-4 combines with J gene TRBJ2-3; a weak D match, TRBD2 (6 bases). The germline V gene has CDR1 SGHNT and CDR2 YYREEE (reference sequence). The CDR3 is made up of 15 amino acids. The ends were cut back, 0 bases at V and 4 bases at J, with 12 bases in the middle. The CDR3 DNA reads TGTGCCAGCAGCTTGGAGCCTAGCGCCTCAGATACGCAGTATTTT. This gives the protein CASSLEPSASDTQYF.

Turning to this clonotype: An end of the junction does not agree with germline; a read error may underlie this. V usage is TRBV7-2 and J usage is TRBJ2-1; 10 bases fit TRBD1. The CDR3 sequence is 13 residues long. CDR1 is SGHTA, CDR2 FQGNSA, per germline. The CDR3 reads CASGTGVDNEEFF. CDR3 nucleotides: TGTGCCAGCGGGACAGGGGTCGACAATGAGGAGTTCTTC.

The chain combines TRBV20-1 with TRBJ2-3, with D tentatively TRBD1 (6 bases). The CDR3 sequence is 15 residues long. The V gene's germline CDR1 is DFQATT and CDR2 SNEGSKA (reference sequence). V lost 4 bases and J 0 bases, leaving 14 bases between the germline ends. The CDR3 coding sequence is TGCAGTGCTATTCCGGGACATTCTAGCACAGATACGCAGTATTTT. This gives the protein CSAIPGHSSTDTQYF.

V usage is TRBV29-1 and J usage is TRBJ1-4; D gene uncertain. The CDR3 loop spans 12 amino acids. Germline-derived CDR1 and CDR2 are SQVTM and ANQGSEA. The V gene lost 4 bases and the J gene lost 0 bases, with 3 bases spanning the gap. CDR3 sequence: CSVVSTNEKLFF. DNA for the CDR3: TGCAGCGTTGTTTCAACTAATGAAAAACTGTTTTTT.

This clonotype was counted at least ten times. The chain carries TRBV20-1 and TRBJ2-1; the D is unclear. Germline V gene sequence: CDR1 DFQATT, CDR2 SNEGSKA (reference sequence). Trimming left V 2 bases short and J 5 bases short, with 7 bases between. This CDR3 region has 12 residues. The CDR3, as DNA: TGCAGTGCTAGAAGTCAAAACAATGAGCAGTTCTTC. Translated, it gives CSARSQNNEQFF.

CDR3 nucleotide sequence: TGTGCCAGCAGTGCCCGACAGGGATCCACAGATACGCAGTATTTT. It codes for CASSARQGSTDTQYF. The chain has TRBV6-6 and TRBJ2-3; 7 nucleotides match TRBD1. Germline loops: CDR1 MNHNY, CDR2 SVGAGI (reference sequence). The CDR3 extends over 15 amino acids. The V segment lost 5 bases and the J segment 2 bases; nucleotides outside the gene matches: 7.

The rearrangement links TRBV7-9 to TRBJ2-3; no clear D gene. CDR1 is SEHNR, CDR2 FQNEAQ, per germline (reference sequence). The length of the CDR3 is 14 residues. Trimming removed 1 base from V and 2 bases from J, with 7 bases in between. Written as DNA, the CDR3 is TGTGCCAGCAGCTTAGTACACTTCACAGATACGCAGTATTTT. Its protein product is CASSLVHFTDTQYF.